This T cell receptor beta chain is drawn from a study of post-analysis software for immune sequencing data (dated by TCRdb to between 2014 and 2016). Looking at the study overall: Disease courses on record covered relapsing-remitting, secondary progressive and progressive-relapsing multiple sclerosis, though some patients had no subtype annotation. The multiple sclerosis patient repertoires were compared with approximately 11 previously published healthy control repertoires from donors aged roughly 6 to 27 years. A subset of samples was prepared in parallel using single-end sample barcoding, then pooled and co-amplified after Illumina adapter ligation. The full study reports these points: Multiple sclerosis patients had significantly lower normalized Chao1 diversity than controls, a result that suggests substantial peripheral T-cell clonal expansion. When samples were clustered directly using the F measure, samples prepared in the same batch co-clustered strongly, which prompted a batch-effect correction. Roughly 5 TRBV segments, including TRBV5-6, TRBV5-1 and TRBV20-1, were significantly more frequent in patients than controls. The multiple sclerosis patient group was slightly younger than the control group.

To demonstrate the VDJtools post-analysis software, the study profiled TCR beta repertoires from the peripheral blood of about 13 young patients with multiple sclerosis. The multiple sclerosis patients were children and adolescents between 6 and 15 years of age. About this clonotype: The target of this receptor is not known. The record has no base qualities; no much larger clone is one base away.

V has 6 bases trimmed and J has 3 bases trimmed; junction bases matching no gene number 8. The CDR3 numbers 15 residues from cysteine through phenylalanine. The CDR3 DNA has 45 bases and is translated from base 1. In the germline V gene (reference sequence), CDR1 corresponds to DFQATT and CDR2 to SNEGSKA. Receptors were amplified or captured by PCR. Sequencing was performed on an Illumina HiSeq 2500. Unique molecular identifiers were incorporated into TCR beta cDNA libraries to reduce PCR and sequencing biases. Roughly 500,000 cDNA molecules were obtained per 1 to 10 million input T cells, so each molecule approximated one T cell. The same protocol used for the earlier healthy control dataset was applied to prepare and sequence the patient libraries. Within a given batch, samples were prepared together, multiplexed and sequenced on the same HiSeq lane. The original methods were these. Raw barcoded reads were processed with MIGEC, and single-read molecular identifier groups were discarded before consensus assembly and CDR3 extraction. VDJtools was used for post-analysis of the clonotype tables, and diversity was normalized by down-sampling every dataset to the size of the smallest sample. Repertoire overlap clustering matched CDR3 amino acid but not nucleotide sequences to correct batch-related cross-sample contamination. Using fastp at Q25 and MiXCR, TCRdb reprocessed the public reads and kept productive beta chains. All rows with the same CDR3 protein become a single entry with the most common DNA and genes. The V and J calls and clone size come from TCRdb's table, not from the authors' own analysis. Across this sample there are fewer than 850,000 distinct CDR3 sequences, with roughly 27% seen only once. The top ten clonotypes cover 0.55% to 0.65% of the sample.

The V and J segments used are TRBV20-1 and TRBJ2-3, with TRBD2 identical over 11 junction bases. The sequence was collected from a girl between 5 and 17 years old with multiple sclerosis. Sequencing used blood. The CDR3 protein is CSANRVAGGTDTQYF. The nucleotide sequence reads TGCAGTGCAAATCGAGTAGCGGGAGGGACAGATACGCAGTATTTT.